The 28 T cell receptor beta chains given below trace back to one sample, sequenced in a study of response to subunit inactivated influenza vaccine. TCRdb reprocessed the RT-PCR reads via MiXCR and lists one record per CDR3 protein. The sample yields a few hundred thousand distinct CDR3 sequences, about 11% seen once. The same data also went into a second study, on T cells expressing NK-cell markers. This second study notes: What made the TCR beta cDNA was 5'RACE template switching with UMIs.

The starting material was PBMCs from blood, obtained on the day of vaccination. The origin of the receptors is a man aged 50-60 years who received an inactivated influenza vaccine.

The V and J genes are TRBV2 and TRBJ2-1; 7 nucleotides align to TRBD1. This CDR3 spans 15 amino acids. Germline-derived CDR1 and CDR2 are SNHLY and FYNNEI. The junction had 5 bases not matched to a gene; V was cut back by 6 bases and J by 0 bases. The CDR3 sequence is CASSVQGYSYNEQFF. In DNA, the CDR3 is TGTGCCAGCAGCGTACAGGGGTACTCCTACAATGAGCAGTTCTTC.

This clonotype was observed at least ten times. J is TRBJ2-5 and V is TRBV20-1, with D possibly TRBD2 on 6 matching bases. Germline CDR1 and CDR2: DFQATT and SNEGSKA (reference sequence). The CDR3 has 15 amino acids. The V end lost 0 bases, the J end lost 4 bases, and 15 bases lay between the germline ends. The CDR3 region is CSARDGGLVLETQYF. CDR3 coding DNA: TGCAGTGCTAGAGATGGAGGGCTAGTGCTAGAGACCCAGTACTTC.

This clonotype came up a few times. The rearrangement uses TRBV14 and TRBJ2-3; no firm D call. The germline CDR1 and CDR2 sequences are SGHDN and FVKESK. V was clipped by 4 bases and J by 4 bases, with 12 bases between them. The CDR3 consists of 14 residues. This CDR3 reads CASSPWPVADTQYF. The CDR3 DNA sequence: TGTGCCAGCAGCCCGTGGCCCGTGGCAGATACGCAGTATTTT.

This clonotype turned up a few times. The rearrangement links TRBV10-3 to TRBJ2-7, with a tentative D call TRBD2 (5 bases). Germline V lookup: CDR1 ENHRY, CDR2 SYGVKD. The CDR3 length is 12 residues. Trimming shortened V by 6 bases and J by 4 bases, and 10 bases separated the two germline ends. DNA of the CDR3: TGTGCCATCAGCGAGGGTTCTTACGAGCAGTACTTC. This gives the protein CAISEGSYEQYF.

V is TRBV9 and J is TRBJ1-5; D gene unclear. Germline-derived CDR1 and CDR2 are SGDLS and YYNGEE. Trimming left V 3 bases short and J 7 bases short, with 17 bases between. This CDR3 has 15 residues. CDR3 nucleotide sequence: TGTGCCAGCAGCGCAGCCCCGGGTCGCGGACAGCCCCAGCATTTT. Translated, it gives CASSAAPGRGQPQHF. Full variable domain (outside the CDR3, taken from reference TRBV9 and TRBJ1-5): DSGVTQTPKHLITATGQRVTLRCSPRSGDLSVYWYQQSLDQGLQFLIQYYNGEERAKGNILERFSAQQFPDLHSELNLSSLELGDSALYFCASSAAPGRGQPQHFGDGTRLSIL.

The chain couples TRBV14 to TRBJ1-1; TRBD1 aligns across 9 bases. Germline V gene lookup returns CDR1 SGHDN and CDR2 FVKESK. The CDR3 sequence is 13 residues long. With V trimmed by 11 bases and J by 2 bases, 6 bases remained unmatched. In DNA form, the CDR3 reads TGTGCCGGACAGGGACAGGGAAACACTGAAGCTTTCTTT. The encoded protein is CAGQGQGNTEAFF.

This clonotype was counted many times. J is TRBJ1-3 and V is TRBV6-2 or TRBV6-3, with D unclear. Germline V CDR1 and CDR2: MNHEY, SVGEGT. This CDR3 has 13 amino acids. V was shortened by 9 bases and J by 1 base, with 10 bases between the two germline ends. The CDR3 sequence is CASGDSSGNTIYF. CDR3 nucleotides: TGTGCCAGTGGGGATTCTTCTGGAAACACCATATATTTT.

The chain carries TRBV12-3 or TRBV12-4 and TRBJ1-5, with TRBD1 matching over 7 bases. V lost 5 bases, J lost 5 bases, and 6 bases stayed unmatched. The CDR3 spans 14 residues. The CDR3 loop is CASSDSRGDQPQHF. The CDR3 DNA follows: TGTGCCAGCAGTGATTCCAGGGGGGATCAGCCCCAGCATTTT.

This clonotype has a handful of counts. This rearrangement joins TRBV9 to TRBJ2-5, with 12 nucleotides matching TRBD2. Germline loops: CDR1 SGDLS, CDR2 YYNGEE. CDR3 length equals 15 residues. V trimming: 0 bases; J trimming: 4 bases; junction bases outside the gene matches: 1. The DNA of the CDR3 is TGTGCCAGCAGCGTAGCTAGCGGGGGGGCAGAGACCCAGTACTTC. It specifies CASSVASGGAETQYF. The complete variable domain, with remaining parts taken from reference TRBV9 and TRBJ2-5, reads DSGVTQTPKHLITATGQRVTLRCSPRSGDLSVYWYQQSLDQGLQFLIQYYNGEERAKGNILERFSAQQFPDLHSELNLSSLELGDSALYFCASSVASGGAETQYFGPGTRLLVL.

This clonotype was seen more than once but under ten times. This chain links TRBV5-1 with TRBJ1-6; a possible D gene is TRBD1 (5 bases). Germline V gives CDR1 SGHRS, CDR2 YFSETQ. V shed 2 bases and J shed 12 bases, with 18 bases lying between them. This CDR3 spans 15 amino acids. The CDR3 loop reads CASSFQTDSPVPLHF. The CDR3 DNA reads as TGCGCCAGCAGCTTTCAAACAGACAGCCCGGTACCCCTCCACTTT.

The V and J genes are TRBV20-1 and TRBJ2-1, with 7 bases matching TRBD1. V shed 5 bases and J 6 bases; nucleotides not matched to a gene: 7. The CDR3 is 13 residues long. CDR1 is DFQATT and CDR2 is SNEGSKA in the germline V gene (reference sequence). The CDR3 nucleotides read TGCAGTGCTGCACAGGGGATTCCCAATGAGCAGTTCTTC. This encodes CSAAQGIPNEQFF.

This clonotype was counted at least ten times. The V call is TRBV4-1, the J call TRBJ1-5; no clear D gene. The CDR3 loop spans 13 amino acids. Germline V lookup: CDR1 MGHRA, CDR2 YSYEKL. V was clipped by 0 bases and J by 5 bases, with 5 bases between them. Written as DNA, the CDR3 is TGCGCCAGCAGCCAAGATTGGGATCAGCCCCAGCATTTT. Protein: CASSQDWDQPQHF.

The chain combines TRBV11-2 with TRBJ2-1, with D unclear. Germline assignment: CDR1 SGHAT and CDR2 FQNNGV. V was pared by 2 bases and J by 3 bases, with 5 bases between. This CDR3 is 13 amino acids long. The CDR3 loop is CASSLSYYNEQFF. In nucleotides, the CDR3 is TGTGCCAGCAGCTTATCTTACTACAATGAGCAGTTCTTC.

This clonotype was counted at least ten times. The chain combines TRBV29-1 with TRBJ1-1; maybe TRBD1 (6 bases). Per germline, CDR1 SQVTM and CDR2 ANQGSEA. V lost 7 bases, J lost 1 base, and 13 bases lay in between. This CDR3 has 13 amino acids. The CDR3 region is CSARDISNTEAFF. CDR3 bases: TGCAGCGCCAGGGACATATCGAACACTGAAGCTTTCTTT.

In this sample, this clonotype turned up many times. This rearrangement joins TRBV28 to TRBJ2-3; a weak D match, TRBD2 (7 bases). CDR1 and CDR2 from the germline V gene are MDHEN and SYDVKM. The CDR3 sequence is 17 residues long. Deletions cut 1 base from V and 2 bases from J, with 16 bases between. The CDR3 nucleotides read TGTGCCAGCAGTTTATTCCGAGGGGGGGCTACCACAGATACGCAGTATTTT. Protein sequence: CASSLFRGGATTDTQYF. Together with reference TRBV28 and TRBJ2-3, the CDR3 gives the full variable domain: DVKVTQSSRYLVKRTGEKVFLECVQDMDHENMFWYRQDPGLGLRLIYFSYDVKMKEKGDIPEGYSVSREKKERFSLILESASTNQTSMYLCASSLFRGGATTDTQYFGPGTRLTVL.

The chain employs TRBV30 and TRBJ2-1; D could derive from TRBD1 or TRBD2 (7 bases each). The CDR3 has 17 amino acids. CDR1 and CDR2 from the germline V gene are GTSNPN and SVGIG (reference sequence). The CDR3 loop reads CAEGGGVAGAPYNEQFF. CDR3 nucleotides: TGTGCTGAAGGAGGGGGCGTAGCGGGCGCCCCTTACAATGAGCAGTTCTTC.

This clonotype was recorded a few times. This chain links TRBV5-6 with TRBJ2-2; D not certain. Trimming stripped 4 bases from V and 6 bases from J, with 10 bases between. In germline, CDR1 is SGHDT, CDR2 YYEEEE. This CDR3 contains 13 residues. The DNA of the CDR3 is TGTGCCAGCAGCATTACAGAGGCCGGGGAGCTGTTTTTT. The encoded protein is CASSITEAGELFF.

This clonotype was seen a few times. The chain is built from TRBV12-3 or TRBV12-4 and TRBJ2-1; 8 bases agree with TRBD2. CDR3 length equals 16 residues. Trimming removed 1 base from V and 5 bases from J; junction bases left unmatched: 7. The CDR3 spells CASSLGGSGTNNEQFF. CDR3 in DNA: TGTGCCAGCAGTTTAGGGGGTAGCGGGACCAACAATGAGCAGTTCTTC.

The chain carries TRBV28 and TRBJ2-3, with D possibly called TRBD1 or TRBD2 (5 bases each). The V and J ends lost 3 bases and 2 bases respectively, with 21 bases between them. The CDR3 loop spans 18 amino acids. CDR1 is MDHEN, CDR2 SYDVKM, per germline. The CDR3 sequence is CASSLQPRGLASTDTQYF. CDR3 nucleotides: TGTGCCAGCAGTTTGCAACCCCGGGGCCTAGCCTCCACAGATACGCAGTATTTT. The whole variable domain, remainder taken from reference TRBV28 and TRBJ2-3, is DVKVTQSSRYLVKRTGEKVFLECVQDMDHENMFWYRQDPGLGLRLIYFSYDVKMKEKGDIPEGYSVSREKKERFSLILESASTNQTSMYLCASSLQPRGLASTDTQYFGPGTRLTVL.

This clonotype was seen only a few times. This chain links TRBV12-3 or TRBV12-4 with TRBJ2-7, with 7 bases matching TRBD2. Losses at the gene ends were 1 base for V and 6 bases for J; bases not matched to a gene: 6. The CDR3 has 14 residues. The CDR3 nucleotides read TGTGCCAGCAGTTTAGGTGCGGGGGTAGGCGAGCAGTACTTC. It specifies CASSLGAGVGEQYF.

This rearrangement joins TRBV15 to TRBJ2-5, with TRBD1 identical over 7 bases. V was clipped by 3 bases and J by 5 bases; unmatched bases: 9. This CDR3 has 15 amino acids. In germline, CDR1 is LNHNV, CDR2 YYDKDF (reference sequence). CDR3: CATSSRIGTAETQYF. For the CDR3, the DNA is TGTGCCACCAGCAGCAGGATCGGGACAGCTGAGACCCAGTACTTC.

The chain uses TRBV28 and TRBJ2-3, with 7 positions matching TRBD2. CDR1 is MDHEN and CDR2 is SYDVKM in the germline V gene. Losses at the gene ends were 7 bases for V and 2 bases for J; bases not matched to a gene: 15. The CDR3 contains 17 residues. CDR3 region: CASTPSGLADITDTQYF. The CDR3 nucleotides are TGTGCCAGCACTCCAAGCGGGCTAGCGGATATCACAGATACGCAGTATTTT.

V is TRBV24-1 and J is TRBJ1-1; no clear D. This CDR3 comprises 12 residues. Trimming left V 0 bases short and J 3 bases short, with 1 base between. Looked up from germline, CDR1 is KGHDR and CDR2 is SFDVKD. DNA for the CDR3: TGTGCCACCAGTGATTTGGACACTGAAGCTTTCTTT. It yields the protein CATSDLDTEAFF.

This chain joins TRBV3-1 and TRBJ2-7; tentative D call: TRBD1 (5 bases). This CDR3 contains 14 residues. V was clipped by 5 bases and J by 0 bases, with 11 bases between them. Germline lookup yields CDR1 LGHDT and CDR2 YNNKEL (reference sequence). CDR3 sequence reads: CASSYQGISYEQYF. Here the CDR3 DNA reads TGTGCCAGCAGCTACCAGGGCATCTCCTACGAGCAGTACTTC.

A few counts support this clonotype. CDR3 region: CASSSPGKPLLSNQPQHF. DNA of the CDR3: TGTGCCAGCAGTTCACCAGGGAAGCCGCTTTTGAGCAATCAGCCCCAGCATTTT. The chain uses TRBV6-2 or TRBV6-3 and TRBJ1-5, with a weak D call TRBD1 (5 bases). Germline-derived CDR1 and CDR2 are MNHEY and SVGEGT. Trimming removed 4 bases at V and 1 base at J, with 20 bases between. This CDR3 has 18 amino acids.

This chain links TRBV6-2 or TRBV6-3 with TRBJ2-5; possible D gene TRBD2, 6 bases. Trimming took 0 bases from V and 2 from J, leaving 10 bases between them. Germline CDR1 reads MNHEY; CDR2 reads SVGEGT. This CDR3 is 15 amino acids long. The CDR3 region is CASSYSRDWQETQYF. The CDR3 DNA sequence: TGTGCCAGCAGTTACTCCCGGGACTGGCAAGAGACCCAGTACTTC.

This clonotype was detected only a few times. The gene calls are TRBV20-1 and TRBJ2-3, with 8 bases aligning to TRBD2. V dropped 7 bases and J dropped 4; count of bases not matched to a gene: 10. The CDR3 covers 14 residues. Germline lookup yields CDR1 DFQATT and CDR2 SNEGSKA (reference sequence). Here the CDR3 reads CSVQAGVLADTQYF. The CDR3 coding sequence is TGCAGTGTCCAAGCGGGAGTGCTCGCAGATACGCAGTATTTT.

The chain is built from TRBV6-2 or TRBV6-3 and TRBJ2-1; tentative D call: TRBD1 (5 bases). The germline V gene encodes CDR1 MNHEY and CDR2 SVGEGT. Trimming removed 7 bases at V and 4 bases at J, with 23 bases between. CDR3 length: 17 residues. CDR3: CASTTLRRKGAYNEQFF. In nucleotides, the CDR3 is TGTGCCAGCACCACCTTACGACGCAAAGGGGCGTACAATGAGCAGTTCTTC.